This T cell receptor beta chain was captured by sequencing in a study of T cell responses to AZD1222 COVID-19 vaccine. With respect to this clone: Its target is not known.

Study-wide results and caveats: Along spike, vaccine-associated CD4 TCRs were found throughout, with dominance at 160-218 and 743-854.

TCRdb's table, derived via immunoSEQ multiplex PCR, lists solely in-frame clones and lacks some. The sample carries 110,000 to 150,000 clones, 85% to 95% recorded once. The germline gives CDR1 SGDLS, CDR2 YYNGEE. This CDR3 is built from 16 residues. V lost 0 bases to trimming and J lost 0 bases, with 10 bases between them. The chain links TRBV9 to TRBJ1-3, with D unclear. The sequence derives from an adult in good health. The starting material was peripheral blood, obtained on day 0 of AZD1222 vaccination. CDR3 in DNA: TGTGCCAGCAGCGTAGATCCGACACACTCTGGAAACACCATATATTTT. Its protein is CASSVDPTHSGNTIYF.